The sequence of this TCR beta chain was determined in a study of spatial heterogeneity in lung cancer. About the research overall: Detected sequences consistently included more beta-chain ones than alpha-chain ones.

Sample time point: sample taken at primary tumor resection. Unsorted tumor, nontumor lung tissue or cryopreserved PBMC supplied the whole RNA. This clonotype has only a few counts. TCRdb itself ran the 5' RACE reads through MiXCR, one entry per CDR3 protein. The sample lists about 41,000 distinct CDR3 sequences, 12% occurring once. This sample comprised PBMCs, obtained at surgery. The TCR comes from a female donor with early-stage non-small cell lung cancer.

The CDR3 reads CASSPPGAVTDTQYF. The CDR3 nucleotides are TGTGCCAGCTCACCACCAGGGGCGGTCACAGATACGCAGTATTTT. The chain carries TRBV18 and TRBJ2-3; a weak D match, TRBD1 (5 bases). The V end lost 0 bases, the J end lost 2 bases, and 9 bases lay between the germline ends. In germline, CDR1 is KGHSH, CDR2 LQKENI. The CDR3 has 15 residues. Full variable domain (rest looked up from reference TRBV18 and TRBJ2-3): NAGVMQNPRHLVRRRGQEARLRCSPMKGHSHVYWYRQLPEEGLKFMVYLQKENIIDESGMPKERFSAEFPKEGPSILRIQQVVRGDSAAYFCASSPPGAVTDTQYFGPGTRLTVL.